The 29 T cell receptor beta chains presented below share a single source sample, sequenced in a study of blood T cell repertoires in COVID-19. Sequenced by immunoSEQ multiplex PCR; TCRdb stores in-frame clones only, minus some. This table has 75,000 to 100,000 clones, around 78% appearing once. Specimen: peripheral blood. These receptors were obtained from a human donor in a cohort sampled during active COVID-19.

CDR3 protein: CASKEAGLNYGYTF. DNA of the CDR3: TGCGCCAGCAAGGAAGCAGGACTTAACTATGGCTACACCTTC. V gene TRBV5-1 combines with J gene TRBJ1-2; D gene unclear. This CDR3 comprises 14 residues. V shed 6 bases and J shed 1 base, with 13 bases lying between them. Germline V gene lookup returns CDR1 SGHRS and CDR2 YFSETQ.

The chain combines TRBV11-3 with TRBJ1-1, with TRBD1 matching 7 bases. CDR1 and CDR2 (germline): SGHNT, YENEEA. The V gene end was trimmed by 6 bases and the J gene end by 3 bases; junction bases not matched to a gene: 10. The CDR3 runs to 15 residues. Here the CDR3 DNA reads TGTGCCAGCAGACACGACAGGGTCGGATACACTGAAGCTTTCTTT. It yields the protein CASRHDRVGYTEAFF.

The chain uses TRBV7-9 and TRBJ1-1, with unresolved D. The CDR3 has 13 residues. Trimming removed 5 bases at V and 3 bases at J, with 10 bases between. The germline V gene encodes CDR1 SEHNR and CDR2 FQNEAQ (reference sequence). This chain's CDR3 is CASSQEVDTEAFF. CDR3 DNA: TGTGCCAGCAGCCAAGAGGTTGACACTGAAGCTTTCTTT.

This clone came up once. The chain joins TRBV12-3 or TRBV12-4 to TRBJ2-3; D unclear. With 5 bases removed from V and 5 bases from J, the gap between germline ends came to 11 bases. The CDR3 length is 13 residues. CDR3 residues: CASSLGAVDTQYF. CDR3 coding DNA: TGTGCCAGCAGTCTCGGAGCAGTAGATACGCAGTATTTT.

This clone occurred many times. The chain links TRBV7-2 to TRBJ1-1; 8 positions match TRBD1. This CDR3 is built from 15 residues. Germline CDR1 and CDR2: SGHTA and FQGNSA. The junction had 8 bases not matched to a gene; V was cut back by 5 bases and J by 3 bases. CDR3 sequence: CASSPAGGGYTEAFF. The CDR3 region has the DNA TGTGCCAGCAGCCCGGCAGGGGGCGGGTACACTGAAGCTTTCTTT. The full variable domain, with the rest looked up from reference TRBV7-2 and TRBJ1-1, is GAGVSQSPSNKVTEKGKDVELRCDPISGHTALYWYRQSLGQGLEFLIYFQGNSAPDKSGLPSDRFSAERTGGSVSTLTIQRTQQEDSAVYLCASSPAGGGYTEAFFGQGTRLTVV.

This clone showed up just once. V and J are TRBV5-6 and TRBJ1-4; D gene uncertain. Trimming cost V 4 bases and J 5 bases, with 18 bases left between them. The germline CDR1 and CDR2 sequences are SGHDT and YYEEEE. The CDR3 extends over 16 amino acids. For the CDR3, the DNA is TGTGCCAGCAGCCTGGAGTTCAGGCAGTCAAATGAAAAACTGTTTTTT. Protein sequence: CASSLEFRQSNEKLFF. Full variable domain (rest looked up from reference TRBV5-6 and TRBJ1-4): DAGVTQSPTHLIKTRGQQVTLRCSPKSGHDTVSWYQQALGQGPQFIFQYYEEEERQRGNFPDRFSGHQFPNYSSELNVNALLLGDSALYLCASSLEFRQSNEKLFFGSGTQLSVL.

The chain employs TRBV5-5 and TRBJ2-7; D not certain. This CDR3 has 12 residues. The ends were cut back, 4 bases at V and 5 bases at J, with 10 bases in the middle. CDR1 is SGHKS, CDR2 YYEKEE, per germline (reference sequence). The CDR3 bases are TGTGCCAGCAGCCCCCGGAGTGACGAGCAGTACTTC. Translating gives CASSPRSDEQYF.

The chain has TRBV4-1 and TRBJ1-4; perhaps TRBD1 as D (5 bases). The germline V and J ends were trimmed by 0 bases and 6 bases, with 14 bases remaining between them. This CDR3 region has 16 residues. CDR1 is MGHRA and CDR2 is YSYEKL in the germline V gene. This CDR3 reads CASSQEGTLVDEKLFF. The CDR3 DNA follows: TGCGCCAGCAGCCAAGAAGGGACTCTCGTAGATGAAAAACTGTTTTTT.

The chain has TRBV19 and TRBJ1-2; TRBD1 agrees at 9 bases. Looked up from germline, CDR1 is LNHDA and CDR2 is SQIVND (reference sequence). The CDR3 spans 15 residues. V lost 5 bases, J lost 3 bases, and 7 bases stayed unmatched. The CDR3 region has the DNA TGTGCCAGTAGTTCACGGGGACAGGGAGACTATGGCTACACCTTC. Translation gives CASSSRGQGDYGYTF.

The chain carries TRBV7-2 and TRBJ2-1; 8 bases fit TRBD2. Germline V gene sequence: CDR1 SGHTA, CDR2 FQGNSA. This CDR3 contains 17 residues. V shed 5 bases and J 1 base; nucleotides not matched to a gene: 10. CDR3 in DNA: TGTGCCAGCAGCCACGCCCACGGGGGGGTTTCCTACAATGAGCAGTTCTTC. Translation: CASSHAHGGVSYNEQFF.

V and J are TRBV4-2 and TRBJ2-2; no reliable D call. Germline-derived CDR1 and CDR2 are LGHNA and YNFKEQ. The CDR3 extends over 14 amino acids. The V end lost 2 bases, the J end lost 4 bases, and 8 bases lay between the germline ends. The CDR3 sequence is CASSQFVSTGELFF. In DNA, the CDR3 is TGTGCCAGCAGCCAATTCGTTTCCACCGGGGAGCTGTTTTTT.

The chain employs TRBV6-5 and TRBJ1-6; 8 bases line up with TRBD1. Per germline, CDR1 MNHEY and CDR2 SVGAGI. CDR3 length: 15 residues. J lost 8 bases, V lost 4 bases, and 7 bases had no gene match. CDR3 residues: CASSSDRGMDSPLHF. The CDR3, as DNA: TGTGCCAGCAGTTCCGACAGGGGAATGGATTCACCCCTCCACTTT.

The chain combines TRBV5-4 with TRBJ2-6; D is unclear. Germline CDR1 SGHNT, CDR2 YYREEE (reference sequence). The CDR3 runs to 13 residues. V lost 4 bases and J lost 4, with 6 bases in between. This CDR3 reads CASSPLGANVLTF. In DNA form, the CDR3 reads TGTGCCAGCAGCCCACTCGGGGCCAACGTCCTGACTTTC.

The chain couples TRBV7-2 to TRBJ2-7; possible D gene TRBD1, 5 bases. With 4 bases removed from V and 6 bases from J, the gap between germline ends came to 19 bases. The CDR3 consists of 15 residues. Germline CDR1 and CDR2: SGHTA and FQGNSA. The CDR3 here is CASSWTQGTLREQYF. The CDR3 bases are TGTGCCAGCAGCTGGACCCAGGGTACCCTACGCGAGCAGTACTTC. Full variable domain (rest looked up from reference TRBV7-2 and TRBJ2-7): GAGVSQSPSNKVTEKGKDVELRCDPISGHTALYWYRQSLGQGLEFLIYFQGNSAPDKSGLPSDRFSAERTGGSVSTLTIQRTQQEDSAVYLCASSWTQGTLREQYFGPGTRLTVT.

This sequence joins TRBV19 and TRBJ1-1; 12 nucleotides match TRBD1. With V trimmed by 8 bases and J by 10 bases, 8 bases remained unmatched. Germline CDR1 reads LNHDA; CDR2 reads SQIVND (reference sequence). The CDR3 loop spans 13 amino acids. The CDR3 protein is CASSGQGARGAFF. The CDR3 coding sequence is TGTGCCAGTTCGGGACAGGGGGCGAGGGGAGCTTTCTTT.

The chain is built from TRBV6-6 and TRBJ1-2; D remains ambiguous. V lost 4 bases, J lost 3 bases, and 3 bases lay in between. The germline V gene has CDR1 MNHNY and CDR2 SVGAGI (reference sequence). The CDR3 is 11 amino acids. The CDR3: CASSSDYGYTF. The CDR3 DNA reads TGTGCCAGCAGTTCAGACTATGGCTACACCTTC.

The chain employs TRBV2 and TRBJ2-3; 7 nucleotides line up with TRBD2. This CDR3 has 14 amino acids. V lost 6 bases and J lost 5; bases outside the gene matches: 8. The germline V gene has CDR1 SNHLY and CDR2 FYNNEI. In nucleotides, the CDR3 is TGTGCCAGCAGGGAGTTAGCGGGCCGAGATACGCAGTATTTT. Amino acids: CASRELAGRDTQYF.

The genes are TRBV4-1 and TRBJ2-1; tentative D call: TRBD2 (7 bases). The CDR3 has 18 residues. Trimming removed 0 bases from V and 1 base from J, with 16 bases in between. Germline V CDR1 and CDR2: MGHRA, YSYEKL. The CDR3 here is CASSQDREGTGSYNEQFF. Written as DNA, the CDR3 is TGCGCCAGCAGCCAAGATAGGGAGGGTACAGGGTCCTACAATGAGCAGTTCTTC.

The chain carries TRBV6-2 or TRBV6-3 and TRBJ1-1; unclear D gene. The germline gives CDR1 MNHEY, CDR2 SVGEGT. CDR3 size: 14 residues. V was cut by 0 bases and J by 3 bases, with 8 bases left in between. Here the CDR3 DNA reads TGTGCCAGCAGTTACTCCTGGAGAGACACTGAAGCTTTCTTT. This gives the protein CASSYSWRDTEAFF.

The sample holds one count of this clone. The genes are TRBV4-3 and TRBJ1-4; no definite D call. Trimming shortened V by 0 bases and J by 0 bases, and 8 bases separated the two germline ends. From germline, CDR1 is LGHNA and CDR2 YSLEER. The CDR3 is made up of 16 amino acids. In nucleotides, the CDR3 is TGCGCCAGCAGCCAAGAGACCGGGGCAACTAATGAAAAACTGTTTTTT. Its protein is CASSQETGATNEKLFF.

The V gene is TRBV4-2, the J gene TRBJ1-2; 9 bases match TRBD1. In germline, CDR1 is LGHNA, CDR2 YNFKEQ. Trimming at V came to 4 bases and at J to 4 bases, leaving 10 bases not matched to a gene. The CDR3 has 16 residues. CDR3 in amino acids: CASSPPLGQGLYGYTF. The DNA of the CDR3 is TGTGCCAGCAGCCCACCTCTGGGACAGGGTCTCTATGGCTACACCTTC.

The chain carries TRBV6-7 and TRBJ2-7, with a tentative D call TRBD2 (6 bases). TRBV6-7 is known as an ORF, though its function is uncertain. This CDR3 is 19 amino acids long. The ends were cut back, 0 bases at V and 4 bases at J, with 25 bases in the middle. In DNA, the CDR3 is TGTGCCAGCAGTTACTCGACGGCGGGACTCCCCTCGGGGATTTACGAGCAGTACTTC. Residues: CASSYSTAGLPSGIYEQYF.

The chain recombines TRBV7-2 with TRBJ2-3; tentative D call: TRBD1 (5 bases). Germline CDR1 and CDR2: SGHTA and FQGNSA. There are 17 residues in the CDR3. V lost 1 base to trimming and J lost 0 bases, with 14 bases between them. The DNA of the CDR3 is TGTGCCAGCAGCTTAGGTAGGCAGGGCGTCAGCACAGATACGCAGTATTTT. Encoded protein: CASSLGRQGVSTDTQYF.

Of note for this clone: Germline and junction disagree at one end, which may indicate a read error. The V and J genes are TRBV3-1 (or the pseudogene TRBV3-2) and TRBJ2-1, with 8 positions matching TRBD1. CDR1 LGHDT and CDR2 YNNKEL come from the germline V gene (reference sequence). There are 11 residues in the CDR3. The CDR3 DNA reads TGTGCCAGCAGCCAAGGGGACAGGTCTCTCTTC. Its protein product is CASSQGDRSLF.

The V gene is TRBV6-5, the J gene TRBJ1-2, with 7 bases identical to TRBD1. Germline CDR1 and CDR2: MNHEY and SVGAGI. J gave up 7 bases and V 6 bases, and 11 bases lay outside the gene matches. The CDR3 loop spans 14 amino acids. CDR3 loop: CASRDPRQGLGYTF. The CDR3 coding sequence is TGTGCCAGCAGGGACCCTCGACAGGGTCTTGGCTACACCTTC.

This chain connects TRBV7-3 to TRBJ2-3, with D possibly matching TRBD2 (6 bases). The V end was cut by 6 bases, the J end by 0 bases, with 13 bases between. Germline V gives CDR1 SGHTA, CDR2 FQGTGA. The CDR3 extends over 15 amino acids. CDR3 nucleotides: TGTGCCAGCAGGCCGCGGGACGGAAGCACAGATACGCAGTATTTT. Translated: CASRPRDGSTDTQYF.

V usage is TRBV19 and J usage is TRBJ1-4, with a possible D match to TRBD1 (6 bases). Trimming removed 5 bases at V and 0 bases at J, with 10 bases between. This CDR3 is built from 15 residues. The germline V gene encodes CDR1 LNHDA and CDR2 SQIVND (reference sequence). The CDR3 DNA sequence: TGTGCCAGTAGTGTACAGGGCGCAACTAATGAAAAACTGTTTTTT. It is translated as CASSVQGATNEKLFF.

This clone was found once. This chain links TRBV5-1 with TRBJ1-4; D is perhaps TRBD1 (6 bases). CDR1 and CDR2 from the germline V gene are SGHRS and YFSETQ. The V gene lost 3 bases and the J gene lost 2 bases, with 17 bases spanning the gap. The CDR3 covers 17 residues. CDR3 nucleotide sequence: TGCGCCAGCAGCTCCGGGACCAGGGGAATTACTAATGAAAAACTGTTTTTT. Its protein product is CASSSGTRGITNEKLFF. Variable domain in full (rest from reference TRBV5-1 and TRBJ1-4): KAGVTQTPRYLIKTRGQQVTLSCSPISGHRSVSWYQQTPGQGLQFLFEYFSETQRNKGNFPGRFSGRQFSNSRSEMNVSTLELGDSALYLCASSSGTRGITNEKLFFGSGTQLSVL.

This rearrangement joins TRBV7-2 to TRBJ2-7; TRBD2 is a possible D gene (5 bases). Trimming took off 0 bases at V and 3 bases at J, with 12 bases between the two ends. The CDR3 spans 15 residues. Germline CDR1 and CDR2: SGHTA and FQGNSA. In DNA, the CDR3 is TGTGCCAGCAGCTTAGCGTCGGGAAGAGACTACGAGCAGTACTTC. Translating it yields CASSLASGRDYEQYF.